The 3 T cell receptor beta chains listed next were all sequenced from one sample in a study of cytomegalovirus exposure and HLA in healthy donors. Use of 60 Vbeta and 13 Jbeta primers characterized the PCR. The repertoire was sequenced with immunoSEQ multiplex PCR; TCRdb's copy has only in-frame clones and lacks some. The top ten clones hold about 3.1% of a sample with 150,000 to 200,000 clones, roughly 73% of them seen once. The sample consisted of PBMCs. The receptors shown here come from a female donor in good health and CMV-seronegative.

This chain connects TRBV7-9 to TRBJ2-7; weak D call: TRBD1 (5 bases). The CDR3 has 14 amino acids. Trimming pared 1 base from V and 5 bases from J, leaving 12 bases between. CDR1 SEHNR and CDR2 FQNEAQ come from the germline V gene (reference sequence). The DNA of the CDR3 is TGTGCCAGCAGCTTAGGGGCAGGGTTAGACGAGCAGTACTTC. This gives the protein CASSLGAGLDEQYF.

This sequence joins TRBV29-1 and TRBJ1-1; maybe TRBD1 (5 bases). Germline lookup yields CDR1 SQVTM and CDR2 ANQGSEA. The CDR3 loop spans 12 amino acids. Trimming pared 7 bases from V and 7 bases from J, leaving 16 bases between. The CDR3 bases are TGCAGCGCCTTAAGGGAGGGGATTGAAGCTTTCTTT. Protein product: CSALREGIEAFF.

J is TRBJ2-7 and V is TRBV28; 8 nucleotides agree with TRBD1. The trim removed 7 bases at V and 4 bases at J, leaving 6 bases unmatched. Per the germline V gene, CDR1 is MDHEN and CDR2 is SYDVKM. This CDR3 is built from 13 residues. The CDR3 DNA follows: TGTGCCAGCACAGGACAGGGATTTTACGAGCAGTACTTC. Encoded protein: CASTGQGFYEQYF.